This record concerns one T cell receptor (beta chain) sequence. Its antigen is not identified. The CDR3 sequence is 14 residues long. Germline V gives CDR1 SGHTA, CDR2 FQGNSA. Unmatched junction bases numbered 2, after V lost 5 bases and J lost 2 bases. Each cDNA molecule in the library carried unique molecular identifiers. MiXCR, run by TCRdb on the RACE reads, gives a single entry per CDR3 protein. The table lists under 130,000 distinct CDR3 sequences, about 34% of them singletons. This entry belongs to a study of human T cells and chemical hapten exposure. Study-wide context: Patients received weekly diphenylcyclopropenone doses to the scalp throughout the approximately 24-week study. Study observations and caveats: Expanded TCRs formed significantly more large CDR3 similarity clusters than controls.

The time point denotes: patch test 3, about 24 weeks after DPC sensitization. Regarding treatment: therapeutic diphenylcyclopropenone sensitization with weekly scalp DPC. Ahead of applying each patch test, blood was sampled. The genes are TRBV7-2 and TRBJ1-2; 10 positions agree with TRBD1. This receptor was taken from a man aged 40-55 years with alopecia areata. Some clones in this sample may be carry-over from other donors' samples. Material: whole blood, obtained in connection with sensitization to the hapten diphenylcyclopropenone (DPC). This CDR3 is CASSVTGGNYGYTF. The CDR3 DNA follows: TGTGCCAGCAGCGTGACAGGGGGCAACTATGGCTACACCTTC.